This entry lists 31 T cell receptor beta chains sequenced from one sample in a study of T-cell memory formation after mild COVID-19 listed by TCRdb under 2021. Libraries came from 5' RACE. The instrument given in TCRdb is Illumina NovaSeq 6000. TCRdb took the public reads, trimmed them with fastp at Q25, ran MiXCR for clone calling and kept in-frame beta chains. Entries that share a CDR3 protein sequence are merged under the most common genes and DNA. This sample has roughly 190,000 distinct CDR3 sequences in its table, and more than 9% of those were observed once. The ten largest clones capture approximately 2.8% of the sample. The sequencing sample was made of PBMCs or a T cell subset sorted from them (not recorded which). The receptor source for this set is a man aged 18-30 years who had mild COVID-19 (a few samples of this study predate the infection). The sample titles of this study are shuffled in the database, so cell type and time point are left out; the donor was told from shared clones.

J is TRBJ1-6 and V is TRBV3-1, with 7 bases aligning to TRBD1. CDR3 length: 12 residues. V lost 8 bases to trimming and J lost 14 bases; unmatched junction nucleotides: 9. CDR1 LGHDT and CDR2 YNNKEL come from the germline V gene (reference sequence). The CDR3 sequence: CASGTAGEALHF. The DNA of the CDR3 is TGTGCCAGCGGGACAGCGGGTGAGGCCCTCCACTTT. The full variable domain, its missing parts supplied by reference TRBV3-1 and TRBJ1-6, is DTAVSQTPKYLVTQMGNDKSIKCEQNLGHDTMYWYKQDSKKFLKIMFSYNNKELIINETVPNRFSPKSPDKAHLNLHINSLELGDSAVYFCASGTAGEALHFGNGTRLTVT.

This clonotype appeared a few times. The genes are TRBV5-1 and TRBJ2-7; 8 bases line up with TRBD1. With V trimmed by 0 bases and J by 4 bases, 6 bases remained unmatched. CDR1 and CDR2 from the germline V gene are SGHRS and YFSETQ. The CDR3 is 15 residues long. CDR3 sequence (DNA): TGCGCCAGCAGCTTGGACAGGGGGAAGGGGTACGAGCAGTACGTC. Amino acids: CASSLDRGKGYEQYV.

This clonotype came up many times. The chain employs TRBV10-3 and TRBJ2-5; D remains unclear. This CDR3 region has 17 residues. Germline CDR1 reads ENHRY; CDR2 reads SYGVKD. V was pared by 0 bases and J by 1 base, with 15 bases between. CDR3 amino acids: CAISESWAPGGQETQYF. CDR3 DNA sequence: TGTGCCATCAGTGAGTCGTGGGCGCCTGGCGGCCAAGAGACCCAGTACTTC.

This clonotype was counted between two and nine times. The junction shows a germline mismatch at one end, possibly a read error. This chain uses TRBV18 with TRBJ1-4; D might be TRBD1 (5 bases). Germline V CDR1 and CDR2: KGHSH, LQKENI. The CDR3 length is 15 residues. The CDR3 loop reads CASSAPGTVSEKLFF. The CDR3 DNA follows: TGTGCCAGCTCAGCACCCGGGACCGTTAGTGAAAAACTGTTTTTT. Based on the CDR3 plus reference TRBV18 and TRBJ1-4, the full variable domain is NAGVMQNPRHLVRRRGQEARLRCSPMKGHSHVYWYRQLPEEGLKFMVYLQKENIIDESGMPKERFSAEFPKEGPSILRIQQVVRGDSAAYFCASSAPGTVSEKLFFGSGTQLSVL.

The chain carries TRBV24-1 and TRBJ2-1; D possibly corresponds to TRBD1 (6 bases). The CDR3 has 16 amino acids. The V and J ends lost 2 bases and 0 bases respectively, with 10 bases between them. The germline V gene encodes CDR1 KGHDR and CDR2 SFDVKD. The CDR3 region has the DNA TGTGCCACCAGTGATTGGGGGCTGGGCTCCTACAATGAGCAGTTCTTC. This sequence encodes CATSDWGLGSYNEQFF.

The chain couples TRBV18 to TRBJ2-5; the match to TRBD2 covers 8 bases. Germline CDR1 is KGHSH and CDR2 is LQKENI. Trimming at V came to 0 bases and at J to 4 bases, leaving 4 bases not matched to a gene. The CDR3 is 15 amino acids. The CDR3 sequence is CASSPPGLVGETQYF. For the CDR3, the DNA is TGTGCCAGCTCACCACCGGGACTAGTAGGAGAGACCCAGTACTTC.

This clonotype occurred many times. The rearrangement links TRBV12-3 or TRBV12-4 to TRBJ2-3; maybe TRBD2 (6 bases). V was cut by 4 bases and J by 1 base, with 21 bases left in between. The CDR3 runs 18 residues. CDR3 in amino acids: CASSSVRGSAWGTDTQYF. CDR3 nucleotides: TGTGCCAGCAGTTCAGTCCGGGGGTCGGCTTGGGGCACAGATACGCAGTATTTT.

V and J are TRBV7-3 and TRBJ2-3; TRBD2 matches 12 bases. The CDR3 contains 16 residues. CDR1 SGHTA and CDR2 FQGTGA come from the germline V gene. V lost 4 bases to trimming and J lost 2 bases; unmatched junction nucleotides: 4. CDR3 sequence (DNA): TGTGCCAGCAGCTACCTAGCGGGGGGGCACACAGATACGCAGTATTTT. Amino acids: CASSYLAGGHTDTQYF. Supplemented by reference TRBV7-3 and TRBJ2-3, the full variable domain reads GAGVSQTPSNKVTEKGKYVELRCDPISGHTALYWYRQSLGQGPEFLIYFQGTGAADDSGLPNDRFFAVRPEGSVSTLKIQRTERGDSAVYLCASSYLAGGHTDTQYFGPGTRLTVL.

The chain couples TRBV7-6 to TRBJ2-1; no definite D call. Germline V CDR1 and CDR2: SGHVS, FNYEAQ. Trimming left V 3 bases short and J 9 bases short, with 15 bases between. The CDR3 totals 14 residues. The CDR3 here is CASSLGWATPEQFF. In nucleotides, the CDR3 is TGTGCCAGCAGCTTGGGGTGGGCGACCCCTGAGCAGTTCTTC.

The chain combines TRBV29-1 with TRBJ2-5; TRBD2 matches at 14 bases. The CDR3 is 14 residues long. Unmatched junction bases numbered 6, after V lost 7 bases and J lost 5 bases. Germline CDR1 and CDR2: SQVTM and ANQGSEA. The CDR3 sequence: CSEGLAGGRETQYF. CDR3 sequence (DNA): TGCAGCGAAGGACTAGCGGGGGGCCGGGAGACCCAGTACTTC.

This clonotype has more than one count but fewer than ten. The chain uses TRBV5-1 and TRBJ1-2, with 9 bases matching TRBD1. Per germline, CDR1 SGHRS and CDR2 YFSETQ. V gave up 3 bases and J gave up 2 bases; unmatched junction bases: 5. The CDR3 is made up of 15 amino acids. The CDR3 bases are TGCGCCAGCAGCTCGTCCGGGACAGGGAACTATGGCTACACCTTC. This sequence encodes CASSSSGTGNYGYTF.

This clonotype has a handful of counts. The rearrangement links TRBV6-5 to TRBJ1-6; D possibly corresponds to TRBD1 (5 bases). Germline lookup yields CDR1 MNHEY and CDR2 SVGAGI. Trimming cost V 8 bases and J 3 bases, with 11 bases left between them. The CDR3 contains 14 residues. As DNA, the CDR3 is TGTGCCAGCGGGGCGGGAAGCTATAATTCACCCCTCCACTTT. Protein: CASGAGSYNSPLHF.

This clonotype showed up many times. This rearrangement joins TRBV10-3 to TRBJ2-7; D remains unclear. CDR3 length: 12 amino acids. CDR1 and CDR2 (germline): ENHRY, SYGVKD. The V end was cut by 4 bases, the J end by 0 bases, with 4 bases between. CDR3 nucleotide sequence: TGTGCCATCAGTGCGGGCTCCTACGAGCAGTACTTC. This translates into CAISAGSYEQYF.

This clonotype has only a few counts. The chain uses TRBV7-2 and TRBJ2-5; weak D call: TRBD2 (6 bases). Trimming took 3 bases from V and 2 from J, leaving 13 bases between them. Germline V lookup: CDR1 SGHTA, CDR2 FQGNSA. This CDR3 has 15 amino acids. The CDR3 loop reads CASSFYGGYQETQYF. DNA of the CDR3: TGTGCCAGCAGCTTTTACGGGGGATATCAAGAGACCCAGTACTTC.

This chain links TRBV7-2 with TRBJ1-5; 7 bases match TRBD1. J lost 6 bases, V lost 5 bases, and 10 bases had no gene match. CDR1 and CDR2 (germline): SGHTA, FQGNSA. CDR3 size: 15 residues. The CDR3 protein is CASSPNTGVGQPQHF. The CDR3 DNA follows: TGTGCCAGCAGCCCTAACACAGGGGTCGGTCAGCCCCAGCATTTT.

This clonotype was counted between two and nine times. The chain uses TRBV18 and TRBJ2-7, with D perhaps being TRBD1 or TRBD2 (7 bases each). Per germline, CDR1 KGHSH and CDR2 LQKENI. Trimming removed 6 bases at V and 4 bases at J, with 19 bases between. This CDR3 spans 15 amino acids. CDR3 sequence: CASSPSGGGQYEQYV. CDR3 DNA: TGTGCCAGCTCGCCGTCAGGGGGGGGTCAATACGAGCAGTACGTC.

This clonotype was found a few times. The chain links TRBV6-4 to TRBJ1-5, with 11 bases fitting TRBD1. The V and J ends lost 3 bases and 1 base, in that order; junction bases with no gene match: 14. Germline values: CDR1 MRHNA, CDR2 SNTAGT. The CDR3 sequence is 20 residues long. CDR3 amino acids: CASSEVAGTGGPKSNQPQHF. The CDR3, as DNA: TGTGCCAGCAGTGAAGTAGCCGGGACAGGGGGGCCGAAGAGCAATCAGCCCCAGCATTTT.

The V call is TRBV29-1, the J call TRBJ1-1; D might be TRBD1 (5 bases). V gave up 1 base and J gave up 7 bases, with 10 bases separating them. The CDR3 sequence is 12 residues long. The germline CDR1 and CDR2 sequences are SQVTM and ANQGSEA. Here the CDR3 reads CSVEGAGIEAFF. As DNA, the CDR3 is TGCAGCGTTGAAGGGGCAGGGATTGAAGCTTTCTTT.

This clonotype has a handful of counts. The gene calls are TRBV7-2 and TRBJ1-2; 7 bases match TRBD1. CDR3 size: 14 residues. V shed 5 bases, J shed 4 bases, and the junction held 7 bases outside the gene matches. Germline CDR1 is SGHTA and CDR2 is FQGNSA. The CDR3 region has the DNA TGTGCCAGCAGCGGGAAGGGGGCGGGCTATGGCTACACCTTC. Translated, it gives CASSGKGAGYGYTF.

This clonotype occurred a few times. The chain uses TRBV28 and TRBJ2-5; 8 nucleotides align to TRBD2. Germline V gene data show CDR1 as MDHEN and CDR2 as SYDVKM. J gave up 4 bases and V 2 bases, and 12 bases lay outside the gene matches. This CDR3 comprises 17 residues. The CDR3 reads CASSLSGTRKSGETQYF. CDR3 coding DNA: TGTGCCAGCAGTTTAAGCGGGACTAGAAAAAGCGGAGAGACCCAGTACTTC.

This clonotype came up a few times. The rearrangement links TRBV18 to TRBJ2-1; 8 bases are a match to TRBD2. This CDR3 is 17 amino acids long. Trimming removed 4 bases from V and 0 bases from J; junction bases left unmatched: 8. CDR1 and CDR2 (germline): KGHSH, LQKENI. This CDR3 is CASSQGSGGGSYNEQFF. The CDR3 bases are TGTGCCAGCTCACAGGGCAGCGGGGGAGGCTCCTACAATGAGCAGTTCTTC.

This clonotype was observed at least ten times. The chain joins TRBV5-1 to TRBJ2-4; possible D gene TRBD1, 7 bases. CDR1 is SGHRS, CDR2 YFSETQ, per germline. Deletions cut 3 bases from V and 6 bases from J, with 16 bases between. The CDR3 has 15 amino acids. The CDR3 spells CASSYLQGGRNIQYF. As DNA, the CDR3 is TGCGCCAGCAGCTACCTTCAGGGGGGCAGAAACATTCAGTACTTC.

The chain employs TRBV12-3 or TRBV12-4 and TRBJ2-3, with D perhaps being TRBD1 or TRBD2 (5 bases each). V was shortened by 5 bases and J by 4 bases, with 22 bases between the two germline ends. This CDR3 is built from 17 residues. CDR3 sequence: CASSETTGAAGADTQYF. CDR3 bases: TGTGCCAGCAGTGAGACGACCGGGGCCGCCGGCGCAGATACGCAGTATTTT.

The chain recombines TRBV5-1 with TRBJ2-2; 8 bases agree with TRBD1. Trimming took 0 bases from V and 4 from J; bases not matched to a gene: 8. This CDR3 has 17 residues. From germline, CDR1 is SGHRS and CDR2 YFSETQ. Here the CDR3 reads CASSLDYRGAITGELFF. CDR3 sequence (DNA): TGCGCCAGCAGCTTGGATTACAGGGGGGCAATCACCGGGGAGCTGTTTTTT. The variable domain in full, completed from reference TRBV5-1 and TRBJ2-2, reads KAGVTQTPRYLIKTRGQQVTLSCSPISGHRSVSWYQQTPGQGLQFLFEYFSETQRNKGNFPGRFSGRQFSNSRSEMNVSTLELGDSALYLCASSLDYRGAITGELFFGEGSRLTVL.

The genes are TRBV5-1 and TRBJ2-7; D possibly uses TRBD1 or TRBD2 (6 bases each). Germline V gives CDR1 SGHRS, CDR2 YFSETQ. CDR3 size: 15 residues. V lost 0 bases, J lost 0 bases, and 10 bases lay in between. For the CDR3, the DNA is TGCGCCAGCAGCTTGGCCAGGGGAGGCTCCTACGAGCAGTACTTC. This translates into CASSLARGGSYEQYF. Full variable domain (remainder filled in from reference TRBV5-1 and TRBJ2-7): KAGVTQTPRYLIKTRGQQVTLSCSPISGHRSVSWYQQTPGQGLQFLFEYFSETQRNKGNFPGRFSGRQFSNSRSEMNVSTLELGDSALYLCASSLARGGSYEQYFGPGTRLTVT.

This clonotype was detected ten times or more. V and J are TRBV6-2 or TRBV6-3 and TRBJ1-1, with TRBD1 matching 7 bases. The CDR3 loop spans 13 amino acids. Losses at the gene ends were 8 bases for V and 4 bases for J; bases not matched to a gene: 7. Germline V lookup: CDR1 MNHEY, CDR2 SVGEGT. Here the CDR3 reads CASALQGLTEAFF. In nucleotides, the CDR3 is TGTGCCAGCGCTTTACAGGGGCTCACTGAAGCTTTCTTT.

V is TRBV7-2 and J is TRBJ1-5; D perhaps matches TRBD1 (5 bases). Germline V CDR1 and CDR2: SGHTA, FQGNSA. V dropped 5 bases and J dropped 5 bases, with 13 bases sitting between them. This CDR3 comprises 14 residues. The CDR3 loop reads CASSPGGGHQPQHF. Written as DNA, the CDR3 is TGTGCCAGCAGCCCTGGTGGGGGTCATCAGCCCCAGCATTTT.

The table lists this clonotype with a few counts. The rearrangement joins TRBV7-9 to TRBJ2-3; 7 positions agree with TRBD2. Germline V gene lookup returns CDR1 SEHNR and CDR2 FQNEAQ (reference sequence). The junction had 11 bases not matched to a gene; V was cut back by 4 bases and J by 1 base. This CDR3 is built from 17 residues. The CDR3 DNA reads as TGTGCCAGCAGCTCCCTTCGGCGGGGGAGAGGCACAGATACGCAGTATTTT. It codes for CASSSLRRGRGTDTQYF.

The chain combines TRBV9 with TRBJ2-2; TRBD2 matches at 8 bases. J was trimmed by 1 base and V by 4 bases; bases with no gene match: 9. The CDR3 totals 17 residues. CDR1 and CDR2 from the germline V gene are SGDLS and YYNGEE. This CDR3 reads CASSPHRLARNTGELFF. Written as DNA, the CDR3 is TGTGCCAGCAGCCCTCACAGACTAGCGAGGAACACCGGGGAGCTGTTTTTT.

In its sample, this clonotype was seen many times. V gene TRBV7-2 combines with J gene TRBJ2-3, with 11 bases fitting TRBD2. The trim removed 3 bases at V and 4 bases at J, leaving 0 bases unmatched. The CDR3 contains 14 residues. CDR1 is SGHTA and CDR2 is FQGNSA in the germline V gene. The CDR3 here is CASSFSGGADTQYF. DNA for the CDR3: TGTGCCAGCAGCTTTAGCGGGGGGGCAGATACGCAGTATTTT. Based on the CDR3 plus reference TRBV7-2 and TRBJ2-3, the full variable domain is GAGVSQSPSNKVTEKGKDVELRCDPISGHTALYWYRQSLGQGLEFLIYFQGNSAPDKSGLPSDRFSAERTGGSVSTLTIQRTQQEDSAVYLCASSFSGGADTQYFGPGTRLTVL.

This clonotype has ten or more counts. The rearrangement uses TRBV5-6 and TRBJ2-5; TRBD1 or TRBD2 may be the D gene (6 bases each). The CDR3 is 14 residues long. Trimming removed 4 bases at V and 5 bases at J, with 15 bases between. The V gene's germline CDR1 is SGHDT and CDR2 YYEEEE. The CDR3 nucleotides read TGTGCCAGCAGCCCTGGAGGGGGTACGGAGACCCAGTACTTC. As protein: CASSPGGGTETQYF.